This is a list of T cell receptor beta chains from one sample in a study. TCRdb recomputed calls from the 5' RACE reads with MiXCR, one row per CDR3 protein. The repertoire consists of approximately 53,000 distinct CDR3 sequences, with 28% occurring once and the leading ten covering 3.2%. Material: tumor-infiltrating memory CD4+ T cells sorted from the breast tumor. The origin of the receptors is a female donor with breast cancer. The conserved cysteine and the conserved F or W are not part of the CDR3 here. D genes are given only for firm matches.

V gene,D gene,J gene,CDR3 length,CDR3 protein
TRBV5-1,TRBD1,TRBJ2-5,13,ASSLRGTGEETQY
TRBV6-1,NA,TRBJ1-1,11,AIHLSGGTEAF
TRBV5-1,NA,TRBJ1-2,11,ASSGQHNYGHT
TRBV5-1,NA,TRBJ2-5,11,ASYEGYQETQY
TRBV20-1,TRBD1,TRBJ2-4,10,SAAGGVYIQY
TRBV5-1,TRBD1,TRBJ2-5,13,ASSRGQGLGETQY
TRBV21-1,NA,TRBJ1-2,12,ASLAWEGNYGYT
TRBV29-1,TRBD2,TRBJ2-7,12,SVLKSGSSYEQY
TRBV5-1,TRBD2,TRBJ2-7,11,ASSLRGEGEQY
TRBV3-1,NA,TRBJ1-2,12,ASSRGRGSYGYT
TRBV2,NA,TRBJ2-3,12,ASRGNPVTDTQY
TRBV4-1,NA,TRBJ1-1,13,ASSQAGGLNAEAF
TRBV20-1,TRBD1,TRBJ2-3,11,SAGTGPTDTQY
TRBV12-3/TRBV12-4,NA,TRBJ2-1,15,ASSHSLGPSSYNEQF
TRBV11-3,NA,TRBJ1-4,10,ASSQPGRRLF
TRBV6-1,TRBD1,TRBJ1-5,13,ASSSPRDRAQPQH
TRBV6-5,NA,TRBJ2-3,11,ASSYRLTDTQY
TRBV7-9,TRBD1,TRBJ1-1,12,AIQSGTGGTEAF
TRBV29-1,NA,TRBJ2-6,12,SVDREPGANVLT
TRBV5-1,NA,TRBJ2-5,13,ASNLLPGPQETQY
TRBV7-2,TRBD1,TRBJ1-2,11,ASSSRQGDGYT
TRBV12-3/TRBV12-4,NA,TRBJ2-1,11,ASALPVRGEQF
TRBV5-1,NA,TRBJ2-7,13,ASSLSEGPTYEQY
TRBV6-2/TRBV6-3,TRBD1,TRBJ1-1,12,ASSMRDSRTEAF
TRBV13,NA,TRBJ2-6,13,ASSSQGSGANVLT